The 27 T cell receptor beta chains below come from one sample, sequenced in a study of CD8 T cells in Susac syndrome. RNA was extracted with the RNeasy kit, and a quantity of roughly 0.5 to 1 ug was reverse transcribed using random hexamers. MiXCR, run by TCRdb on the immunoSEQ multiplex PCR reads, gives a single entry per CDR3 protein. The sample consists of around 81,000 distinct CDR3 sequences, around 94% of them appearing once. Input material: CD8+ T cells from PBMCs. Every receptor here comes from a human donor with Susac syndrome.

The rearrangement links TRBV29-1 to TRBJ2-1; TRBD2 matches 8 bases. The germline V gene encodes CDR1 SQVTM and CDR2 ANQGSEA. Trimming removed 2 bases from V and 5 bases from J; junction bases left unmatched: 11. This CDR3 contains 16 residues. DNA of the CDR3: TGCAGCGTTGAAAACTCCTCAGCGGGAGCCAACAATGAGCAGTTCTTC. It codes for CSVENSSAGANNEQFF.

This clonotype was seen only once. CDR3 bases: TGTGCCACCTCCGTGGGGGCCCTAAAGTTCTTC. As protein: CATSVGALKFF. This rearrangement joins TRBV12-3 or TRBV12-4 to TRBJ2-1, with D tentatively TRBD1 (6 bases). The CDR3 consists of 11 residues. The V and J ends lost 10 bases and 14 bases respectively, with 18 bases between them.

The chain couples TRBV27 to TRBJ1-2; possibly TRBD1 for D (5 bases). V was trimmed by 10 bases and J by 8 bases, leaving 20 bases between them. Germline CDR1 and CDR2: MNHEY and SMNVEV (reference sequence). The CDR3 totals 13 residues. The CDR3 protein is CATRTGTPVGYTF. The CDR3 nucleotides are TGTGCCACCCGCACCGGGACCCCTGTAGGCTACACCTTC.

V and J are TRBV2 and TRBJ2-3; TRBD2 matches 12 bases. This CDR3 is 17 amino acids long. With V trimmed by 4 bases and J by 2 bases, 7 bases remained unmatched. Germline V gene lookup returns CDR1 SNHLY and CDR2 FYNNEI. This CDR3 is CASSGLLAGGSTDTQYF. In DNA, the CDR3 is TGTGCCAGCAGTGGCTTACTAGCGGGAGGCTCCACAGATACGCAGTATTTT.

The chain has TRBV30 and TRBJ2-7, with 7 nucleotides matching TRBD1. Germline V gene data show CDR1 as GTSNPN and CDR2 as SVGIG (reference sequence). Trimming at V came to 0 bases and at J to 3 bases, leaving 2 bases not matched to a gene. This CDR3 has 13 residues. CDR3 in amino acids: CAWSVGQHYEQYF. The CDR3 DNA reads as TGTGCCTGGAGTGTGGGACAGCACTACGAGCAGTACTTC.

This chain joins TRBV28 and TRBJ2-1; the match to TRBD2 covers 8 bases. V trimming: 5 bases; J trimming: 4 bases; junction bases outside the gene matches: 10. The CDR3 totals 16 residues. Germline V lookup: CDR1 MDHEN, CDR2 SYDVKM. The CDR3 coding sequence is TGTGCCAGCAGTCGAGCGGGAGAAATGGGATACAATGAGCAGTTCTTC. It specifies CASSRAGEMGYNEQFF. The full variable domain, in which reference TRBV28 and TRBJ2-1 provide the parts outside the CDR3, is DVKVTQSSRYLVKRTGEKVFLECVQDMDHENMFWYRQDPGLGLRLIYFSYDVKMKEKGDIPEGYSVSREKKERFSLILESASTNQTSMYLCASSRAGEMGYNEQFFGPGTRLTVL.

This clonotype was picked up one time. This chain connects TRBV12-3 or TRBV12-4 to TRBJ1-5, with D possibly matching TRBD1 (6 bases). The CDR3 sequence is 15 residues long. The germline V and J ends were trimmed by 5 bases and 3 bases, with 14 bases remaining between them. Written as DNA, the CDR3 is TGTGCCAGCAGTCCCAGACAGGTGAACAATCAGCCCCAGCATTTT. It codes for CASSPRQVNNQPQHF.

The J gene is TRBJ2-7, the V gene TRBV15, with TRBD1 matching 9 bases. This CDR3 comprises 14 residues. V lost 5 bases and J lost 4; bases outside the gene matches: 6. The germline V gene has CDR1 LNHNV and CDR2 YYDKDF (reference sequence). The CDR3 here is CATSAGTGRYEQYF. Written as DNA, the CDR3 is TGTGCCACCAGCGCCGGGACAGGGAGGTACGAGCAGTACTTC.

The chain uses TRBV30 and TRBJ1-3; D not certain. CDR1 is GTSNPN and CDR2 is SVGIG in the germline V gene (reference sequence). Between the trimmed V and J ends, which lost 0 bases and 1 base, there was a span of 7 bases. The CDR3 length is 14 residues. The CDR3 protein is CAWSVTTSGNTIYF. CDR3 coding DNA: TGTGCCTGGAGTGTAACGACATCTGGAAACACCATATATTTT.

The chain has TRBV10-3 and TRBJ2-5, with D possibly being TRBD1 (6 bases). Germline CDR1 and CDR2: ENHRY and SYGVKD. V was cut by 6 bases and J by 0 bases, with 8 bases left in between. The CDR3 extends over 13 amino acids. The CDR3 sequence: CAIRDSHQETQYF. The CDR3 DNA reads TGTGCCATCAGGGACAGCCACCAAGAGACCCAGTACTTC.

The genes are TRBV3-1 and TRBJ2-3, with 9 bases matching TRBD2. Germline CDR1 and CDR2: LGHDT and YNNKEL (reference sequence). The CDR3 sequence is 17 residues long. V shed 5 bases, J shed 6 bases, and the junction held 15 bases outside the gene matches. The CDR3 loop reads CASSFRLAVPPGDTQYF. The CDR3, as DNA: TGTGCCAGCAGCTTTCGACTAGCGGTCCCCCCGGGGGATACGCAGTATTTT.

This clonotype appeared a single time. The chain links TRBV5-6 to TRBJ1-6; possible D gene TRBD1, 6 bases. V lost 0 bases to trimming and J lost 7 bases, with 17 bases between them. From germline, CDR1 is SGHDT and CDR2 YYEEEE. CDR3 length: 17 amino acids. The CDR3 DNA follows: TGTGCCAGCAGCTTGGAGAGGGACTACAGGGAAAATTCACCCCTCCACTTT. Amino acid sequence: CASSLERDYRENSPLHF.

The chain has TRBV5-1 and TRBJ2-7, with D perhaps TRBD1 (6 bases). The CDR3 extends over 12 amino acids. With 7 bases removed from V and 6 bases from J, the gap between germline ends came to 14 bases. Germline CDR1 SGHRS, CDR2 YFSETQ. The CDR3 reads CASAIKGGEQYF. CDR3 nucleotides: TGCGCCAGCGCCATTAAAGGGGGCGAGCAGTACTTC.

This clonotype is a singleton in its sample. The CDR3 region has the DNA TGTGCCAGCAGCCAACAGGGGAGGAACACAGAGGACGCGCAGTATTTT. It codes for CASSQQGRNTEDAQYF. The chain carries TRBV7-9 and TRBJ2-3, with a weak D call TRBD1 (7 bases). Germline V lookup: CDR1 SEHNR, CDR2 FQNEAQ (reference sequence). The CDR3 loop spans 16 amino acids. Between the trimmed V and J ends, which lost 5 bases and 10 bases, there was a span of 25 bases.

This chain links TRBV14 with TRBJ2-3, with a possible D match to TRBD2 (6 bases). V lost 4 bases and J lost 2, with 19 bases in between. The CDR3 sequence is 17 residues long. Germline CDR1 reads SGHDN; CDR2 reads FVKESK. CDR3 in amino acids: CASSRNRLGGNTDTQYF. The DNA for the CDR3 is TGTGCCAGCAGCCGGAACCGACTAGGTGGTAACACAGATACGCAGTATTTT.

V is TRBV5-1 and J is TRBJ2-1; TRBD1 matches at 8 bases. The CDR3 sequence is 15 residues long. CDR1 SGHRS and CDR2 YFSETQ come from the germline V gene. The ends lost 4 bases at V and 4 bases at J; junction bases unmatched: 7. The CDR3: CASSVYGTGYNEQFF. The CDR3 nucleotides are TGCGCCAGCAGCGTTTACGGGACAGGATACAATGAGCAGTTCTTC.

The V gene is TRBV6-2 or TRBV6-3, the J gene TRBJ2-5, with TRBD1 identical over 11 bases. This CDR3 contains 17 residues. V shed 2 bases and J 5 bases; nucleotides not matched to a gene: 10. CDR1 and CDR2 (germline): MNHEY, SVGEGT. CDR3 amino acids: CASSYPDRGLAMETQYF. In DNA form, the CDR3 reads TGTGCCAGCAGTTACCCGGACAGGGGGCTCGCAATGGAGACCCAGTACTTC.

The rearrangement uses TRBV12-3 or TRBV12-4 and TRBJ2-2, with TRBD2 matching 9 bases. The CDR3 runs to 20 residues. Trimming cost V 6 bases and J 6 bases; bases outside gene matches: 23. The CDR3 is CASSIGTGRGRAEEAGELFF. Here the CDR3 DNA reads TGTGCCAGCAGCATCGGCACGGGGCGCGGGAGGGCCGAGGAAGCCGGGGAGCTGTTTTTT.

V is TRBV5-4 and J is TRBJ2-3; D unresolved. V lost 7 bases and J 3 bases, leaving 9 bases between the germline ends. CDR1 is SGHNT and CDR2 is YYREEE in the germline V gene (reference sequence). The CDR3 runs 12 residues. The CDR3 is CASVGVTDTQYF. The CDR3 region has the DNA TGTGCCAGCGTTGGGGTAACAGATACGCAGTATTTT.

V is TRBV20-1 and J is TRBJ2-1; the D gene is possibly TRBD2 (6 bases). The CDR3 is 12 amino acids. Germline V gives CDR1 DFQATT, CDR2 SNEGSKA (reference sequence). Trimming left V 3 bases short and J 9 bases short, with 12 bases between. The CDR3 sequence is CSARGTPSEQFF. CDR3 DNA: TGCAGTGCTAGGGGGACTCCGAGTGAGCAGTTCTTC.

This clonotype was seen once. CDR3 residues: CASSHDRGTFSGANVLTF. For the CDR3, the DNA is TGTGCCAGCAGCCACGACAGGGGGACTTTCTCTGGGGCCAACGTCCTGACTTTC. The rearrangement joins TRBV14 to TRBJ2-6; 9 nucleotides line up with TRBD1. The V and J ends lost 3 bases and 0 bases, in that order; junction bases with no gene match: 6. Germline CDR1 SGHDN, CDR2 FVKESK. This CDR3 is 18 amino acids long.

V gene TRBV20-1 combines with J gene TRBJ2-7, with D possibly called TRBD1 or TRBD2 (5 bases each). The CDR3 is 12 residues long. The germline CDR1 and CDR2 sequences are DFQATT and SNEGSKA (reference sequence). Between the trimmed V and J ends, which lost 1 base and 5 bases, there was a span of 9 bases. The CDR3 spells CSARVGDHEQYF. CDR3 in DNA: TGCAGTGCTAGAGTAGGGGACCACGAGCAGTACTTC.

The chain has TRBV9 and TRBJ2-7; TRBD1 agrees at 8 bases. The length of the CDR3 is 14 residues. V shed 3 bases, J shed 3 bases, and the junction held 5 bases outside the gene matches. Germline assignment: CDR1 SGDLS and CDR2 YYNGEE. The CDR3 protein is CASSAGQGNYEQYF. The CDR3 DNA sequence: TGTGCCAGCAGCGCCGGACAGGGAAACTACGAGCAGTACTTC.

This chain links TRBV27 with TRBJ1-1, with 7 bases aligning to TRBD1. CDR3 length equals 13 residues. Germline-derived CDR1 and CDR2 are MNHEY and SMNVEV (reference sequence). V was clipped by 10 bases and J by 1 base; unmatched bases: 6. The CDR3 nucleotides read TGTGCCACAGGGGGATGGCAGAACACTGAAGCTTTCTTT. Its protein is CATGGWQNTEAFF.

The V call is TRBV28, the J call TRBJ2-5, with D perhaps being TRBD1 or TRBD2 (6 bases each). CDR1 and CDR2 (germline): MDHEN, SYDVKM. Trimming stripped 8 bases from V and 5 bases from J, with 21 bases between. This CDR3 region has 15 residues. CDR3 in amino acids: CASLRLGGARETQYF. The CDR3 DNA is TGTGCCAGCCTAAGACTCGGGGGCGCCCGGGAGACCCAGTACTTC.

The J gene is TRBJ2-7, the V gene TRBV25-1; D is undetermined. The germline CDR1 and CDR2 sequences are MGHDK and SYGVNS. The CDR3 extends over 11 amino acids. The V and J ends lost 2 bases and 6 bases respectively, with 5 bases between them. DNA of the CDR3: TGTGCCAGCAGTGAAAAAGGCGAGCAGTACTTC. Translated: CASSEKGEQYF.

The genes are TRBV4-3 and TRBJ2-3, with 7 bases lining up with TRBD2. Germline CDR1 is LGHNA and CDR2 is YSLEER. This CDR3 contains 16 residues. With V trimmed by 0 bases and J by 4 bases, 7 bases remained unmatched. Here the CDR3 reads CASSQDRGSVSDTQYF. In nucleotides, the CDR3 is TGCGCCAGCAGCCAAGATCGCGGGAGCGTATCAGATACGCAGTATTTT.